This T cell receptor (beta chain) was captured in a study of cytomegalovirus exposure and HLA in healthy donors. Study as a whole: Counted in an early data release were tens of millions of unique TCRs from HLA-typed donors. Study outcomes and limitations: Presence/absence analyses assumed roughly uniform sequencing depth across donors, which may not hold.

The V end was cut by 6 bases, the J end by 2 bases, with 14 bases between. In germline, CDR1 is MDHEN, CDR2 SYDVKM. The CDR3 is made up of 14 amino acids. As to this clone: Its antigen is unknown.

Vbeta (60) and Jbeta (13) primers were used in the PCR. The protocol was immunoSEQ multiplex PCR, while the TCRdb copy is restricted to in-frame clones and leaves out a portion. The sample has approximately 200,000 clones. The sequencing input was PBMCs. This chain joins TRBV28 and TRBJ2-7, with D maybe TRBD1 (8 bases). The receptor was isolated from a boy between 10 and 17 years old in good health and CMV-seronegative. The CDR3 region is CASRGGDRPYEQYF. Written as DNA, the CDR3 is TGTGCCAGCAGGGGGGGGGACAGGCCCTACGAGCAGTACTTC.